These 7 T cell receptor beta chains were all obtained from the same sample, sequenced in a study of response to subunit inactivated influenza vaccine. TCRdb re-derived calls from the RT-PCR reads in MiXCR, one entry per CDR3 protein. The sample includes approximately 520,000 distinct CDR3 sequences, 16% of them seen just once. Sequences were derived from CD4+ T cells sorted from PBMCs, sampled roughly 24 months after vaccination. These receptors originate from a man between 50 and 69 years old who received an inactivated influenza vaccine.

This clonotype was counted at least ten times. This chain connects TRBV24-1 to TRBJ2-3; 7 nucleotides line up with TRBD1. This CDR3 contains 14 residues. V lost 10 bases and J lost 6; bases outside the gene matches: 12. Germline V CDR1 and CDR2: KGHDR, SFDVKD. In nucleotides, the CDR3 is TGTGCCACGAGGGACAGTGGGGAGACTGATACGCAGTATTTT. Translated: CATRDSGETDTQYF.

The chain carries TRBV21-1 and TRBJ1-4. TRBV21-1 is given as a pseudogene. This CDR3 region has 15 residues. The DNA for the CDR3 is TGTGCCAGCTACCCCAGTTTTGCAACTAATGAAAAACTGTTTTTT. It codes for CASYPSFATNEKLFF.

The rearrangement joins TRBV29-1 to TRBJ2-3; D call uncertain. Per germline, CDR1 SQVTM and CDR2 ANQGSEA. Trimming left V 6 bases short and J 3 bases short, with 16 bases between. CDR3 size: 14 residues. The CDR3 loop is CSVGVAAVTDTQYF. The CDR3 bases are TGCAGCGTCGGAGTAGCAGCTGTTACAGATACGCAGTATTTT.

The genes are TRBV14 and TRBJ2-3; tentatively, D is TRBD1 or TRBD2 (5 bases each). Germline lookup yields CDR1 SGHDN and CDR2 FVKESK. Trimming left V 1 base short and J 5 bases short, with 16 bases between. This CDR3 has 16 amino acids. The CDR3 region is CASSQAIGAVGDTQYF. The CDR3 region has the DNA TGTGCCAGCAGCCAAGCTATCGGGGCCGTGGGAGATACGCAGTATTTT.

This clonotype was seen many times. The gene calls are TRBV5-8 and TRBJ1-2; D unresolved. CDR1 is SGHTS and CDR2 is YDEGEE in the germline V gene. The CDR3 loop spans 15 amino acids. Trimming shortened V by 7 bases and J by 6 bases, and 22 bases separated the two germline ends. CDR3 bases: TGTGCCAGCTTTCGTCCGAGGGCGGAGTCTAATGGCTACACCTTC. Its protein is CASFRPRAESNGYTF.

The V and J genes are TRBV3-1 and TRBJ1-2; unclear D gene. Germline-derived CDR1 and CDR2 are LGHDT and YNNKEL (reference sequence). The length of the CDR3 is 11 residues. V was trimmed by 2 bases and J by 11 bases, leaving 9 bases between them. CDR3 nucleotides: TGTGCCAGCAGCCAATGGAGGGAATACACCTTC. This encodes CASSQWREYTF.

The table lists this clonotype with many counts. The junction differs from germline at one of its ends, possibly a read error. This chain uses TRBV7-7 with TRBJ2-3; no firm D call. Germline V CDR1 and CDR2: SSHAT, FNYEAQ (reference sequence). The CDR3 has 13 amino acids. CDR3 sequence reads: CASSFGPGDTQYF. Written as DNA, the CDR3 is TGTGCTAGCAGCTTCGGCCCCGGGGATACGCAGTATTTT.